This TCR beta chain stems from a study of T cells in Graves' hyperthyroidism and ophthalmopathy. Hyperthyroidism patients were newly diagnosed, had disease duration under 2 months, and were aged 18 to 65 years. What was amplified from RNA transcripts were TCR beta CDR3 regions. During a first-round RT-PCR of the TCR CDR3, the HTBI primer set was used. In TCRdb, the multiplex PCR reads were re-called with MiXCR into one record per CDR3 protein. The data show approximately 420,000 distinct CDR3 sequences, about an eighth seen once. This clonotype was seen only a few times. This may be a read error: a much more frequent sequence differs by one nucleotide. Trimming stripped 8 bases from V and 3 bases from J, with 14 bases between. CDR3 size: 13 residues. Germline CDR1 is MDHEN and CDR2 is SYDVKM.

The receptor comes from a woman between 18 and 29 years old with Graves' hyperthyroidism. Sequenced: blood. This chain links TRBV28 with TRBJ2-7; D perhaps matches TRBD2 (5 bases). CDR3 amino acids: CASASDLNYEQYF. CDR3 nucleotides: TGTGCCAGCGCCTCGGACTTGAACTACGAGCAGTACTTC.